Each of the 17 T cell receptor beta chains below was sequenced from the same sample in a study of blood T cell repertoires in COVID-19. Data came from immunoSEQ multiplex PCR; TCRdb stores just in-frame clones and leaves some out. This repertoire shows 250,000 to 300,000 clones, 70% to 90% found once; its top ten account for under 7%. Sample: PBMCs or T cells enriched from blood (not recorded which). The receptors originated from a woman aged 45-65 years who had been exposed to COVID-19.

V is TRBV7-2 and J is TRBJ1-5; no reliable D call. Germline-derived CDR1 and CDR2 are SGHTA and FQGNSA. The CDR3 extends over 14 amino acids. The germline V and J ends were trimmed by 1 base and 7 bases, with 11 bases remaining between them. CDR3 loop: CASSLDPLKQPQHF. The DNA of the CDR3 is TGTGCCAGCAGCTTAGATCCCCTTAAACAGCCCCAGCATTTT. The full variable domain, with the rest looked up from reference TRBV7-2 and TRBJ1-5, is GAGVSQSPSNKVTEKGKDVELRCDPISGHTALYWYRQSLGQGLEFLIYFQGNSAPDKSGLPSDRFSAERTGGSVSTLTIQRTQQEDSAVYLCASSLDPLKQPQHFGDGTRLSIL.

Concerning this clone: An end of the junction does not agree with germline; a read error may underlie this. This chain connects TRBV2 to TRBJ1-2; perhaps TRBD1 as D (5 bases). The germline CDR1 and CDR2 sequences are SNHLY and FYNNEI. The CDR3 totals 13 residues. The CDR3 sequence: CASSVTGPYGHTF. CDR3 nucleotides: TGTGCCAGCAGTGTTACAGGACCCTATGGCCACACCTTC. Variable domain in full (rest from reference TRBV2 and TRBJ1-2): EPEVTQTPSHQVTQMGQEVILRCVPISNHLYFYWYRQILGQKVEFLVSFYNNEISEKSEIFDDQFSVERPDGSNFTLKIRSTKLEDSAMYFCASSVTGPYGHTFGSGTRLTVV.

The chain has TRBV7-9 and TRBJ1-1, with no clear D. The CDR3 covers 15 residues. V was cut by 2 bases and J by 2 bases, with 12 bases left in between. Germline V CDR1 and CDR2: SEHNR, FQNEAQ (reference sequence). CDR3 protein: CASSLSRRENTEAFF. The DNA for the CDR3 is TGTGCCAGCAGCTTAAGTAGGAGAGAAAACACTGAAGCTTTCTTT.

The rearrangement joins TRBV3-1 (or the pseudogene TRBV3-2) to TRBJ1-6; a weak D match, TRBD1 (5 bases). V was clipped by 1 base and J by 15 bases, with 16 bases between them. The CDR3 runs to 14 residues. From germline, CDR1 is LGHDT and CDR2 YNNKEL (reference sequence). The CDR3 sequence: CASSQAWGGAFLHF. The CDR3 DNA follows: TGTGCCAGCAGCCAAGCCTGGGGAGGGGCTTTCCTCCACTTT.

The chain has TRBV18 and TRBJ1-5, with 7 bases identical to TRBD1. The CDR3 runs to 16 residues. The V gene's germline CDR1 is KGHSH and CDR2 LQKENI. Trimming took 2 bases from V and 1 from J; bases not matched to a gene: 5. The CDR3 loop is CASSPYDRESNQPQHF. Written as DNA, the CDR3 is TGTGCCAGCTCACCATACGACAGGGAGAGCAATCAGCCCCAGCATTTT.

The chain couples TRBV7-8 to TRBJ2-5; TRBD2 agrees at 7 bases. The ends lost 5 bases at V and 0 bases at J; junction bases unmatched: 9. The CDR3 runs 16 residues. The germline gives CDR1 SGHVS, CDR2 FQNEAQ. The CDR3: CASSPLWGGDQETQYF. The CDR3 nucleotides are TGTGCCAGCAGCCCCCTCTGGGGGGGGGACCAAGAGACCCAGTACTTC.

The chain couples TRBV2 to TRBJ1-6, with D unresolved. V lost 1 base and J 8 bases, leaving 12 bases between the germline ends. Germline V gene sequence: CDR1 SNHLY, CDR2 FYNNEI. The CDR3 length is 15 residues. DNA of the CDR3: TGTGCCAGCAGTGAAGGTCGGCAGGCCGATTCACCCCTCCACTTT. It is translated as CASSEGRQADSPLHF.

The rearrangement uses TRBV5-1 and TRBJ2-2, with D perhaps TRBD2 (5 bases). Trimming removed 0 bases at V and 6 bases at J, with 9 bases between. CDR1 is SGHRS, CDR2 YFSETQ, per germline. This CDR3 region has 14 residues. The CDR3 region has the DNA TGCGCCAGCAGCTTGGTCGGAGGCGCCGGGGAGCTGTTTTTT. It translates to CASSLVGGAGELFF.

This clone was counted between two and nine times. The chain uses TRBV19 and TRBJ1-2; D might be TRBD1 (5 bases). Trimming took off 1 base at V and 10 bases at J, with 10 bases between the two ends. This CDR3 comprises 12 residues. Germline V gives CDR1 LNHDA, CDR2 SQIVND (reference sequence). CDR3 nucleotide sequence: TGTGCCAGTAGTATAGGGAGGGGCGTCTACACCTTC. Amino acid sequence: CASSIGRGVYTF.

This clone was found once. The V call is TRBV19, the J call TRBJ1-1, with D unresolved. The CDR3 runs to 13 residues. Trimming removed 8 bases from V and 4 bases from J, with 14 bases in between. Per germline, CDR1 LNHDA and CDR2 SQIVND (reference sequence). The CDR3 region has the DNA TGTGCCAGTGGGGAGGGTTTAAGCACTGAAGCTTTCTTT. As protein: CASGEGLSTEAFF.

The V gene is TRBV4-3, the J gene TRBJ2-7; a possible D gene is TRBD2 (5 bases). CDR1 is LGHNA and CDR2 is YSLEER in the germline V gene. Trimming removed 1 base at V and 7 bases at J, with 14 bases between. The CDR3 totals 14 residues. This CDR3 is CASSQGDSGGEQYF. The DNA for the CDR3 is TGCGCCAGCAGCCAAGGCGACTCCGGAGGAGAGCAGTACTTC.

The CDR3 nucleotides read TGCGCCAGCAGTGGACTCGGGACAGTCTATGGCTACACCTTC. Translation: CASSGLGTVYGYTF. The genes are TRBV10-2 and TRBJ1-2; 7 bases line up with TRBD1. The CDR3 consists of 14 residues. Trimming at V came to 4 bases and at J to 4 bases, leaving 6 bases not matched to a gene. The germline V gene has CDR1 WSHSY and CDR2 SAAADI.

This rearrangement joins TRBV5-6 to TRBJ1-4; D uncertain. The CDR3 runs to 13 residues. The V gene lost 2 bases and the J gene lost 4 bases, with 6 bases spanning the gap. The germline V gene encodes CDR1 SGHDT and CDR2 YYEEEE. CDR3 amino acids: CASSLRGNEKLFF. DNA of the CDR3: TGTGCCAGCAGCTTACGGGGTAATGAAAAACTGTTTTTT.

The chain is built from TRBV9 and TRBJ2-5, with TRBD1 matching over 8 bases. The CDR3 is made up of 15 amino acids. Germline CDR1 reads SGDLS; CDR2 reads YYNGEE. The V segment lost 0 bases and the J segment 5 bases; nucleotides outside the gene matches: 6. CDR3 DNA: TGTGCCAGCAGCGTAGCGGCCAGGGGGCTGGAGACCCAGTACTTC. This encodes CASSVAARGLETQYF.

The CDR3, as DNA: TGTGCCAGCAGTAAGCGGGGGGTGGAGACCCAGTACTTC. Protein product: CASSKRGVETQYF. The genes are TRBV27 and TRBJ2-5; 9 bases fit TRBD2. CDR1 MNHEY and CDR2 SMNVEV come from the germline V gene (reference sequence). The CDR3 sequence is 13 residues long. V lost 5 bases, J lost 5 bases, and 3 bases stayed unmatched.

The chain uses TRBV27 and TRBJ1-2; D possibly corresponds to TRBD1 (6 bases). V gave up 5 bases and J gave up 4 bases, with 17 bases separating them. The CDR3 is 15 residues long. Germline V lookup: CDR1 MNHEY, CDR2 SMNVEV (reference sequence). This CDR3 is CASSPQGHATYGYTF. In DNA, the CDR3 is TGTGCCAGCAGTCCACAGGGCCACGCCACCTATGGCTACACCTTC.

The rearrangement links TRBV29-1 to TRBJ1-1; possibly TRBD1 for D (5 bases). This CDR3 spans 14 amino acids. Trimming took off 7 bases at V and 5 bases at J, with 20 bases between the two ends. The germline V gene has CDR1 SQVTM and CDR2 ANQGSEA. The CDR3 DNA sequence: TGCAGCGCCCAAGGGGCAGGGTGGTGGACTGAAGCTTTCTTT. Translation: CSAQGAGWWTEAFF. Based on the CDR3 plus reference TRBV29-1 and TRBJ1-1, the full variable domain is SAVISQKPSRDICQRGTSLTIQCQVDSQVTMMFWYRQQPGQSLTLIATANQGSEATYESGFVIDKFPISRPNLTFSTLTVSNMSPEDSSIYLCSAQGAGWWTEAFFGQGTRLTVV.